This T cell receptor beta chain was sequenced for a study of cytomegalovirus exposure and HLA in healthy donors. Study-wide findings and caveats: Some highly shared sequence variants likely arose as a pipeline artifact. Cytomegalovirus association was listed for 164 TCR beta chains.

Samples came from healthy bone marrow donors. This CDR3 has 12 residues. CDR1 MDHEN and CDR2 SYDVKM come from the germline V gene. Deletions cut 9 bases from V and 2 bases from J, with 11 bases between. About this clone: Its antigen is still unknown.

PCR employed 60 Vbeta and 13 Jbeta primers. Method: immunoSEQ multiplex PCR; TCRdb's copy keeps in-frame clones and lacks some. The sample yields some 150,000 clones, around 85% seen once. This chain joins TRBV28 and TRBJ2-7; no reliable D call. Sequences were obtained from PBMCs. This sequence was found in a woman aged 25 to 45 in good health and CMV-seronegative. The CDR3 reads CASSHPTYEQYF. The DNA of the CDR3 is TGTGCCAGTTCTCACCCTACCTACGAGCAGTACTTC.